The 15 T cell receptor beta chains below come from one sample, sequenced in a study of post-analysis software for immune sequencing data. General observations from the study: TRBV5-6, TRBV5-1 and TRBV20-1 belonged to a set of a handful of TRBV segments that were more frequent in patients than controls.

These receptors' antigens are unknown. Carried by the TCR beta cDNA libraries were unique molecular identifiers. MiXCR, run by TCRdb on the PCR reads, gives a single entry per CDR3 protein. The sample has hundreds of thousands of distinct CDR3 sequences; roughly 47% are singletons. Sequenced input: blood. These receptors were collected from a girl under 18 with multiple sclerosis.

This clonotype was seen a few times. The chain recombines TRBV5-1 with TRBJ2-7; TRBD2 is a possible D gene (6 bases). Looked up from germline, CDR1 is SGHRS and CDR2 is YFSETQ. The CDR3 contains 13 residues. The V end was cut by 4 bases, the J end by 4 bases, with 12 bases between. The CDR3 here is CASSPGGRYEQYF. The CDR3 DNA reads TGCGCCAGCAGCCCAGGTGGGAGGTACGAGCAGTACTTC.

V usage is TRBV4-1 and J usage is TRBJ2-1; a weak D match, TRBD1 (6 bases). The CDR3 length is 12 residues. Trimming left V 0 bases short and J 11 bases short, with 8 bases between. Germline V gives CDR1 MGHRA, CDR2 YSYEKL. This chain's CDR3 is CASSQEQGKQFF. The CDR3 DNA is TGCGCCAGCAGCCAAGAACAGGGAAAGCAGTTCTTC.

This clonotype has only a few counts. The CDR3 coding sequence is TGTGCCAGCAGCTGGAGTCGGGGCGGACAGTATACGCAGTATTTT. Translated, it gives CASSWSRGGQYTQYF. V usage is TRBV7-2 and J usage is TRBJ2-3, with a possible D match to TRBD1 (6 bases). This CDR3 region has 15 residues. The V and J ends lost 4 bases and 7 bases respectively, with 18 bases between them. Germline CDR1 is SGHTA and CDR2 is FQGNSA.

The CDR3 region is CSVSRDRREQFF. The CDR3 DNA reads TGCAGCGTTAGTAGGGACCGACGTGAGCAGTTCTTC. This chain joins TRBV29-1 and TRBJ2-1; D possibly matches TRBD1 or TRBD2 (5 bases each). Germline V gives CDR1 SQVTM, CDR2 ANQGSEA. V was clipped by 5 bases and J by 9 bases, with 14 bases between them. This CDR3 is 12 amino acids long.

This clonotype came up a few times. The CDR3 DNA follows: TGTGCCATCAGTGACTCCCCTGCGGGCAATCAGCCCCAGCATTTT. Protein: CAISDSPAGNQPQHF. The chain recombines TRBV10-3 with TRBJ1-5; no definite D call. Germline values: CDR1 ENHRY, CDR2 SYGVKD. This CDR3 has 15 residues. Trimming removed 3 bases from V and 2 bases from J, with 11 bases in between.

This clonotype was observed at least ten times. The chain has TRBV12-3 or TRBV12-4 and TRBJ2-4; D is uncertain. CDR3 length: 14 residues. The V end was cut by 3 bases, the J end by 0 bases, with 6 bases between. The CDR3 loop is CASSLTLAKNIQYF. DNA of the CDR3: TGTGCCAGCAGTTTGACCCTAGCCAAAAACATTCAGTACTTC.

This clonotype was found a few times. The chain couples TRBV2 to TRBJ2-1; 11 bases fit TRBD2. With 7 bases clipped from V and 6 bases from J, the junction kept 8 bases outside the gene matches. CDR1 and CDR2 from the germline V gene are SNHLY and FYNNEI. The CDR3 length is 15 residues. The CDR3, as DNA: TGTGCCAGCACTGAGAGGACTAGCGGGCTCAATGAGCAGTTCTTC. Protein: CASTERTSGLNEQFF.

This chain joins TRBV5-1 and TRBJ2-1; D is possibly TRBD1 (6 bases). Germline V CDR1 and CDR2: SGHRS, YFSETQ. V was cut by 4 bases and J by 6 bases, with 14 bases left in between. The CDR3 has 14 residues. This chain's CDR3 is CASSGYRAGNEQFF. The CDR3 DNA reads as TGCGCCAGCAGCGGGTACAGGGCAGGCAATGAGCAGTTCTTC.

The chain joins TRBV19 to TRBJ1-4, with D unclear. The germline gives CDR1 LNHDA, CDR2 SQIVND (reference sequence). This CDR3 region has 13 residues. Trimming removed 5 bases from V and 3 bases from J, with 7 bases in between. In nucleotides, the CDR3 is TGTGCCAGTAGTGACGTCTCTAATGAAAAACTGTTTTTT. It yields the protein CASSDVSNEKLFF.

This clonotype was observed a handful of times. The V gene is TRBV7-9, the J gene TRBJ2-5; D gene unclear. This CDR3 contains 13 residues. CDR1 SEHNR and CDR2 FQNEAQ come from the germline V gene (reference sequence). Between the trimmed V and J ends, which lost 6 bases and 3 bases, there was a span of 11 bases. CDR3 nucleotide sequence: TGTGCCAGCAGGTTGAGCCCCGAAGAGACCCAGTACTTC. It is translated as CASRLSPEETQYF.

This clonotype has a handful of counts. This chain joins TRBV7-2 and TRBJ2-4; no clear D. The V gene lost 2 bases and the J gene lost 0 bases, with 5 bases spanning the gap. The CDR3 is made up of 14 amino acids. Germline V gene data show CDR1 as SGHTA and CDR2 as FQGNSA. The CDR3 spells CASSLSQAKNIQYF. DNA for the CDR3: TGTGCCAGCAGCTTATCCCAAGCCAAAAACATTCAGTACTTC.

The CDR3 sequence is CSAREKGTEYNEQFF. CDR3 coding DNA: TGCAGTGCTAGAGAGAAGGGGACAGAGTACAATGAGCAGTTCTTC. The chain is built from TRBV20-1 and TRBJ2-1, with 7 bases lining up with TRBD1. The CDR3 is made up of 15 amino acids. After removal of 0 bases from V and 4 bases from J, the junction contained 6 bases not matched to a gene. The germline CDR1 and CDR2 sequences are DFQATT and SNEGSKA (reference sequence).

This sequence joins TRBV20-1 and TRBJ2-1, with D perhaps matching TRBD2 (6 bases). Trimming took off 4 bases at V and 5 bases at J, with 15 bases between the two ends. The CDR3 extends over 14 amino acids. Germline V gene lookup returns CDR1 DFQATT and CDR2 SNEGSKA (reference sequence). CDR3 region: CSATGLPKNNEQFF. DNA for the CDR3: TGCAGTGCTACGGGACTCCCTAAGAACAATGAGCAGTTCTTC.

The rearrangement links TRBV12-3 or TRBV12-4 to TRBJ2-5; possibly TRBD2 for D (5 bases). The germline V and J ends were trimmed by 6 bases and 7 bases, with 18 bases remaining between them. CDR3 length: 14 amino acids. The CDR3, as DNA: TGTGCCAGCAGAAACCTTGAGGGCACGGGGACCCAGTACTTC. Translated: CASRNLEGTGTQYF.

The chain joins TRBV7-8 to TRBJ2-7; possibly TRBD1 or TRBD2 for D (6 bases each). The V and J ends lost 5 bases and 4 bases respectively, with 12 bases between them. The CDR3 extends over 13 amino acids. The germline V gene has CDR1 SGHVS and CDR2 FQNEAQ. Here the CDR3 DNA reads TGTGCCAGCAGCAACCAAGGGGGGTACGAGCAGTACTTC. Translating it yields CASSNQGGYEQYF.